Presented here are 22 T cell receptor beta chains from one specimen sequenced in a study of cytomegalovirus exposure and HLA in healthy donors. Primers: 60 Vbeta forward and 13 Jbeta reverse. The method was immunoSEQ multiplex PCR; TCRdb's version includes in-frame clones alone and lacks a portion of them. The table records about 130,000 clones, 77% of them present only once. Sequenced material: PBMCs. The receptors were gathered from a male donor in good health and CMV-seropositive.

The J gene is TRBJ1-1, the V gene TRBV28, with 7 bases identical to TRBD1. V dropped 1 base and J dropped 1; count of bases not matched to a gene: 3. The CDR3 covers 15 residues. CDR1 MDHEN and CDR2 SYDVKM come from the germline V gene. The CDR3 region is CASSLLAGGNTEAFF. The CDR3, as DNA: TGTGCCAGCAGTTTATTGGCAGGGGGGAACACTGAAGCTTTCTTT. Together with reference TRBV28 and TRBJ1-1, the CDR3 gives the full variable domain: DVKVTQSSRYLVKRTGEKVFLECVQDMDHENMFWYRQDPGLGLRLIYFSYDVKMKEKGDIPEGYSVSREKKERFSLILESASTNQTSMYLCASSLLAGGNTEAFFGQGTRLTVV.

This clone was seen more than once but under ten times. This chain connects TRBV19 to TRBJ2-1; 7 bases match TRBD2. J gave up 0 bases and V 7 bases, and 6 bases lay outside the gene matches. The CDR3 is 15 residues long. Germline V gives CDR1 LNHDA, CDR2 SQIVND (reference sequence). CDR3 sequence: CASKSRGSSYNEQFF. As DNA, the CDR3 is TGTGCCAGTAAATCGCGCGGGAGCTCCTACAATGAGCAGTTCTTC.

The CDR3 protein is CASQTPGQGVSAFF. The CDR3, as DNA: TGTGCCAGCCAAACTCCGGGACAGGGGGTATCAGCTTTCTTT. The V call is TRBV28, the J call TRBJ1-1; 11 bases map to TRBD1. Germline CDR1 reads MDHEN; CDR2 reads SYDVKM. The CDR3 totals 14 residues. Trimming at V came to 8 bases and at J to 10 bases, leaving 12 bases not matched to a gene.

This clone has a single count. J is TRBJ1-5 and V is TRBV7-2, with TRBD1 as a possible D gene (6 bases). The CDR3 consists of 15 residues. Per the germline V gene, CDR1 is SGHTA and CDR2 is FQGNSA. Trimming removed 1 base at V and 4 bases at J, with 11 bases between. The CDR3 is CASSLGPQGNQPQHF. CDR3 DNA sequence: TGTGCCAGCAGCTTAGGGCCGCAGGGGAATCAGCCCCAGCATTTT.

This chain connects TRBV7-3 to TRBJ2-1; 14 positions match TRBD2. This CDR3 comprises 20 residues. J was trimmed by 0 bases and V by 6 bases; bases with no gene match: 13. From germline, CDR1 is SGHTA and CDR2 FQGTGA. In DNA, the CDR3 is TGTGCCAGCAGTTTAGCGGGACTAGCGGGAGTATTAGGCTCCTACAATGAGCAGTTCTTC. Protein product: CASSLAGLAGVLGSYNEQFF.

The CDR3 region has the DNA TGTGCCAGCAGGACAGGGGACTATGGCTACACCTTC. Translating gives CASRTGDYGYTF. V usage is TRBV19 and J usage is TRBJ1-2; TRBD1 matches at 9 bases. The V segment lost 9 bases and the J segment 3 bases; nucleotides outside the gene matches: 2. CDR3 size: 12 residues. Per the germline V gene, CDR1 is LNHDA and CDR2 is SQIVND (reference sequence). Supplemented by reference TRBV19 and TRBJ1-2, the full variable domain reads DGGITQSPKYLFRKEGQNVTLSCEQNLNHDAMYWYRQDPGQGLRLIYYSQIVNDFQKGDIAEGYSVSREKKESFPLTVTSAQKNPTAFYLCASRTGDYGYTFGSGTRLTVV.

The chain links TRBV2 to TRBJ2-1, with 12 bases that match TRBD2. V trimming: 8 bases; J trimming: 10 bases; junction bases outside the gene matches: 6. The CDR3 totals 13 residues. Germline values: CDR1 SNHLY, CDR2 FYNNEI. The CDR3 spells CASAGTSGHEQFF. The CDR3 coding sequence is TGTGCCAGCGCCGGGACTAGCGGGCACGAGCAGTTCTTC.

The chain couples TRBV10-3 to TRBJ1-1, with 7 bases fitting TRBD1. The CDR3 is 14 amino acids. Per germline, CDR1 ENHRY and CDR2 SYGVKD. Unmatched junction bases numbered 1, after V lost 0 bases and J lost 3 bases. As DNA, the CDR3 is TGTGCCATCAGTGAGTCCGGACAGGACACTGAAGCTTTCTTT. Its translation: CAISESGQDTEAFF.

The table lists this clone with a count of one. The rearrangement uses TRBV29-1 and TRBJ2-1, with TRBD2 identical over 11 bases. Germline V CDR1 and CDR2: SQVTM, ANQGSEA. Germline trimming cut 3 bases from V and 6 bases from J; bases unmatched to any gene: 10. The CDR3 is made up of 16 amino acids. CDR3 sequence: CSVDESRLAGINEQFF. Here the CDR3 DNA reads TGCAGCGTTGATGAATCTCGACTAGCGGGGATCAATGAGCAGTTCTTC.

This clone was observed a few times. This chain connects TRBV13 to TRBJ1-3; D gene unclear. The CDR3 length is 15 residues. Germline CDR1 reads PRHDT; CDR2 reads FYEKMQ (reference sequence). V lost 8 bases and J 0 bases, leaving 14 bases between the germline ends. CDR3 DNA sequence: TGTGCCAGCGGCTCTTACCACTCCTCTGGAAACACCATATATTTT. As protein: CASGSYHSSGNTIYF. Full variable domain (outside the CDR3, taken from reference TRBV13 and TRBJ1-3): AAGVIQSPRHLIKEKRETATLKCYPIPRHDTVYWYQQGPGQDPQFLISFYEKMQSDKGSIPDRFSAQQFSDYHSELNMSSLELGDSALYFCASGSYHSSGNTIYFGEGSWLTVV.

The V call is TRBV28, the J call TRBJ2-6; D perhaps matches TRBD2 (7 bases). Per the germline V gene, CDR1 is MDHEN and CDR2 is SYDVKM. Trimming took 6 bases from V and 1 from J, leaving 10 bases between them. The CDR3 has 15 residues. This CDR3 is CASRGGASGANVLTF. DNA of the CDR3: TGTGCCAGCAGGGGGGGGGCGTCTGGGGCCAACGTCCTGACTTTC. The whole variable domain, remainder taken from reference TRBV28 and TRBJ2-6, is DVKVTQSSRYLVKRTGEKVFLECVQDMDHENMFWYRQDPGLGLRLIYFSYDVKMKEKGDIPEGYSVSREKKERFSLILESASTNQTSMYLCASRGGASGANVLTFGAGSRLTVL.

This chain joins TRBV27 and TRBJ2-1; TRBD2 agrees at 9 bases. Per the germline V gene, CDR1 is MNHEY and CDR2 is SMNVEV (reference sequence). This CDR3 region has 16 residues. J was trimmed by 5 bases and V by 6 bases; bases with no gene match: 11. CDR3 nucleotide sequence: TGTGCCAGCAGACCCAGACTAGCGGAGGTAAACAATGAGCAGTTCTTC. The encoded protein is CASRPRLAEVNNEQFF.

This chain links TRBV4-2 with TRBJ2-2, with 9 bases matching TRBD2. The germline V gene has CDR1 LGHNA and CDR2 YNFKEQ. Losses at the gene ends were 0 bases for V and 6 bases for J; bases not matched to a gene: 8. CDR3 size: 17 residues. CDR3 loop: CASSQDPLAGSPGELFF. The CDR3 DNA sequence: TGTGCCAGCAGCCAAGATCCCCTAGCGGGATCCCCCGGGGAGCTGTTTTTT.

This chain joins TRBV2 and TRBJ2-2; no clear D gene. Germline lookup yields CDR1 SNHLY and CDR2 FYNNEI. The length of the CDR3 is 11 residues. V dropped 7 bases and J dropped 6 bases, with 6 bases sitting between them. CDR3 loop: CASTKSGELFF. For the CDR3, the DNA is TGTGCCAGCACTAAGTCCGGGGAGCTGTTTTTT.

This clone appeared once. One end of the junction does not line up with germline, which may come from a read error. V usage is TRBV7-9 and J usage is TRBJ1-5; D ambiguous. Germline lookup yields CDR1 SEHNR and CDR2 FQNEAQ (reference sequence). This CDR3 spans 13 amino acids. The CDR3 loop reads CSSSLTADQPQHF. The CDR3 bases are TGTTCCAGCAGCTTAACGGCGGATCAGCCCCAGCATTTT.

This clone came up once. V is TRBV13 and J is TRBJ2-3, with TRBD2 matching over 10 bases. This CDR3 is 17 amino acids long. Germline V CDR1 and CDR2: PRHDT, FYEKMQ (reference sequence). The trim removed 5 bases at V and 3 bases at J, leaving 11 bases unmatched. CDR3 coding DNA: TGTGCCAGCAGCCCATCACCGGGACTAGCGTCGACAGATACGCAGTATTTT. It translates to CASSPSPGLASTDTQYF.

The V call is TRBV6-1, the J call TRBJ1-4, with 10 bases fitting TRBD1. The germline CDR1 and CDR2 sequences are MNHNS and SASEGT. The ends lost 5 bases at V and 8 bases at J; junction bases unmatched: 5. The CDR3 sequence is 14 residues long. CDR3: CASSSRDRGEKLFF. CDR3 nucleotides: TGTGCCAGCAGTAGCCGGGACAGGGGAGAAAAACTGTTTTTT.

This clone has a handful of counts. V is TRBV6-5 and J is TRBJ2-1, with D tentatively TRBD2 (6 bases). Germline CDR1 MNHEY, CDR2 SVGAGI. CDR3 length: 15 residues. Trimming took off 0 bases at V and 6 bases at J, with 12 bases between the two ends. CDR3 in amino acids: CASSYSKSGLNEQFF. In DNA form, the CDR3 reads TGTGCCAGCAGTTACTCGAAGTCGGGACTCAATGAGCAGTTCTTC.

The chain links TRBV5-6 to TRBJ2-1, with 10 bases aligning to TRBD1. Per the germline V gene, CDR1 is SGHDT and CDR2 is YYEEEE. This CDR3 is 19 amino acids long. V lost 4 bases to trimming and J lost 0 bases; unmatched junction nucleotides: 13. CDR3 bases: TGTGCCAGCAGCATTACGGGACAGGGGTCGTGGAGCTCCTACAATGAGCAGTTCTTC. This sequence encodes CASSITGQGSWSSYNEQFF.

This clone was seen only a few times. The V gene is TRBV19, the J gene TRBJ2-7; 12 bases line up with TRBD2. Germline CDR1 and CDR2: LNHDA and SQIVND (reference sequence). This CDR3 has 15 amino acids. J lost 6 bases, V lost 4 bases, and 7 bases had no gene match. The CDR3 DNA follows: TGTGCCAGTAGTAACCTAGCGGGAGGGTCGGGCGAGCAGTACTTC. It is translated as CASSNLAGGSGEQYF.

The V and J genes are TRBV7-8 and TRBJ1-2, with TRBD1 matching over 7 bases. The length of the CDR3 is 15 residues. Looked up from germline, CDR1 is SGHVS and CDR2 is FQNEAQ. The ends lost 6 bases at V and 0 bases at J; junction bases unmatched: 7. This CDR3 reads CASSERDRANYGYTF. Written as DNA, the CDR3 is TGTGCCAGCAGTGAGAGGGACAGAGCTAACTATGGCTACACCTTC.

The rearrangement links TRBV6-6 to TRBJ1-2, with D perhaps matching TRBD1 (5 bases). This CDR3 is built from 13 residues. V lost 2 bases and J 4 bases, leaving 8 bases between the germline ends. CDR1 and CDR2 (germline): MNHNY, SVGAGI (reference sequence). Written as DNA, the CDR3 is TGTGCCAGCAGTTACGAGACAGTCTATGGCTACACCTTC. Amino acids: CASSYETVYGYTF.